A single sample gave rise to the 15 T cell receptor beta chains below, sequenced in a study of CD8 T cells in Susac syndrome. After extraction with the RNeasy kit, about 0.45 to 1 ug of the RNA was reverse transcribed using random hexamers. TCRdb reprocessed the immunoSEQ multiplex PCR reads with MiXCR, giving one entry per CDR3 protein. Found here are some 260,000 distinct CDR3 sequences, about 88% of them singletons; the top ten hold about 0.11%. The sequenced sample consisted of CD8+ T cells from PBMCs. These TCRs come from a human donor with multiple sclerosis.

The chain is built from TRBV9 and TRBJ1-5; the match to TRBD1 covers 7 bases. Germline V lookup: CDR1 SGDLS, CDR2 YYNGEE. CDR3 length: 14 amino acids. J gave up 6 bases and V 4 bases, and 7 bases lay outside the gene matches. CDR3 residues: CASSRGGASQPQHF. DNA of the CDR3: TGTGCCAGCAGCCGAGGGGGCGCGAGTCAGCCCCAGCATTTT.

This clonotype was observed once. The genes are TRBV5-4 and TRBJ2-7, with D possibly TRBD1 on 5 matching bases. CDR1 and CDR2 (germline): SGHNT, YYREEE (reference sequence). The CDR3 extends over 15 amino acids. The V end was cut by 4 bases, the J end by 1 base, with 15 bases between. CDR3 amino acids: CASSGHLGDSYEQYF. The CDR3 DNA follows: TGTGCCAGCAGCGGACACCTCGGCGATTCCTACGAGCAGTACTTC.

The CDR3 region is CASSPEGGAASYEQYF. CDR3 nucleotides: TGTGCCAGCAGCCCCGAGGGGGGGGCGGCATCTTACGAGCAGTACTTC. The chain combines TRBV7-9 with TRBJ2-7; TRBD2 is a possible D gene (7 bases). CDR3 length equals 16 residues. Germline assignment: CDR1 SEHNR and CDR2 FQNEAQ (reference sequence). Trimming shortened V by 5 bases and J by 4 bases, and 21 bases separated the two germline ends.

The chain couples TRBV14 to TRBJ2-7; 10 bases fit TRBD2. CDR1 and CDR2 (germline): SGHDN, FVKESK. This CDR3 has 16 residues. V gave up 3 bases and J gave up 0 bases; unmatched junction bases: 5. CDR3 protein: CASSHQVAGGSYEQYF. The CDR3 bases are TGTGCCAGCAGCCACCAAGTAGCGGGGGGCTCCTACGAGCAGTACTTC. The full variable domain, its missing parts supplied by reference TRBV14 and TRBJ2-7, is EAGVTQFPSHSVIEKGQTVTLRCDPISGHDNLYWYRRVMGKEIKFLLHFVKESKQDESGMPNNRFLAERTGGTYSTLKVQPAELEDSGVYFCASSHQVAGGSYEQYFGPGTRLTVT.

This clonotype occurred once. The V gene is TRBV3-1, the J gene TRBJ2-5; 15 bases fit TRBD2. Germline V CDR1 and CDR2: LGHDT, YNNKEL (reference sequence). CDR3 length: 15 amino acids. J was trimmed by 4 bases and V by 4 bases; bases with no gene match: 1. In DNA, the CDR3 is TGTGCCAGCAGCCCGGGACTAGCGGGAGGAGAGACCCAGTACTTC. Residues: CASSPGLAGGETQYF.

The chain uses TRBV14 and TRBJ2-3, with D perhaps TRBD1 or TRBD2 (6 bases each). Deletions cut 4 bases from V and 6 bases from J, with 14 bases between. This CDR3 region has 14 residues. Germline V lookup: CDR1 SGHDN, CDR2 FVKESK. DNA for the CDR3: TGTGCCAGCAGCCCCGGAGGGGGGCAGGATACGCAGTATTTT. This encodes CASSPGGGQDTQYF.

This chain connects TRBV5-6 to TRBJ2-7; tentatively, D is TRBD2 (6 bases). Trimming stripped 4 bases from V and 1 base from J, with 15 bases between. This CDR3 region has 15 residues. Germline CDR1 reads SGHDT; CDR2 reads YYEEEE. CDR3: CASSAGRGTSYEQYF. For the CDR3, the DNA is TGTGCCAGCAGCGCCGGTCGAGGGACTTCCTACGAGCAGTACTTC. Using reference TRBV5-6 and TRBJ2-7 for the parts outside the CDR3, the full variable domain is DAGVTQSPTHLIKTRGQQVTLRCSPKSGHDTVSWYQQALGQGPQFIFQYYEEEERQRGNFPDRFSGHQFPNYSSELNVNALLLGDSALYLCASSAGRGTSYEQYFGPGTRLTVT.

Points on this clonotype: The junction differs from germline at one of its ends, possibly a read error. The chain uses TRBV20-1 and TRBJ2-7; 8 nucleotides agree with TRBD1. The CDR3 spans 11 residues. Looked up from germline, CDR1 is DFQATT and CDR2 is SNEGSKA (reference sequence). CDR3 DNA: TGCAGTGCTAGGGCCCCAGGGGGCAAGGACTTC. Residues: CSARAPGGKDF.

The chain joins TRBV12-5 to TRBJ2-1; D unclear. V was cut by 7 bases and J by 0 bases, with 7 bases left in between. CDR3 length: 13 residues. The germline gives CDR1 LGHNT, CDR2 FRNRAP. CDR3 region: CASDSASYNEQFF. CDR3 DNA sequence: TGTGCTAGTGACAGTGCCTCCTACAATGAGCAGTTCTTC.

The genes are TRBV27 and TRBJ2-1; 10 bases match TRBD2. Germline V CDR1 and CDR2: MNHEY, SMNVEV (reference sequence). The ends lost 3 bases at V and 7 bases at J; junction bases unmatched: 6. The CDR3 consists of 15 residues. CDR3 DNA sequence: TGTGCCAGCAGTTTCCTAGCGGGAGAGAATAATGAGCAGTTCTTC. As protein: CASSFLAGENNEQFF.

The chain carries TRBV27 and TRBJ1-2, with 9 bases identical to TRBD1. V was pared by 3 bases and J by 7 bases, with 12 bases of the junction left unmatched. The CDR3 is made up of 16 amino acids. Germline V lookup: CDR1 MNHEY, CDR2 SMNVEV (reference sequence). The CDR3 coding sequence is TGTGCCAGCAGTTTTTTGGGGACAGGGTTCACCCTTGGCTACACCTTC. This sequence encodes CASSFLGTGFTLGYTF.

V and J are TRBV13 and TRBJ1-5; possibly TRBD1 for D (6 bases). V dropped 4 bases and J dropped 6 bases, with 13 bases sitting between them. From germline, CDR1 is PRHDT and CDR2 FYEKMQ (reference sequence). This CDR3 is 14 amino acids long. The CDR3 DNA reads TGTGCCAGCAGCTACAGGGACGGGGGTCAGCCCCAGCATTTT. Translated, it gives CASSYRDGGQPQHF.

This chain joins TRBV12-3 or TRBV12-4 and TRBJ2-1; the match to TRBD1 covers 9 bases. The CDR3 loop spans 13 amino acids. The V and J ends lost 1 base and 11 bases, in that order; junction bases with no gene match: 3. The CDR3 region is CASSLDGTGKQFF. The CDR3 bases are TGTGCCAGCAGTTTAGACGGGACAGGGAAGCAGTTCTTC.

The chain is built from TRBV28 and TRBJ2-7; possibly TRBD1 for D (6 bases). There are 14 residues in the CDR3. Trimming pared 3 bases from V and 6 bases from J, leaving 15 bases between. Looked up from germline, CDR1 is MDHEN and CDR2 is SYDVKM. The CDR3 is CASSFTAGASEQYF. The CDR3 nucleotides are TGTGCCAGCAGTTTTACGGCAGGGGCTAGCGAGCAGTACTTC.

This sequence joins TRBV18 and TRBJ1-2; D is ambiguous. This CDR3 region has 14 residues. The V end lost 2 bases, the J end lost 8 bases, and 15 bases lay between the germline ends. Per germline, CDR1 KGHSH and CDR2 LQKENI. In DNA, the CDR3 is TGTGCCAGCTCACCAGGTGACCAAGCGTACGGCTACACCTTC. Its protein product is CASSPGDQAYGYTF.